This T cell receptor beta chain was recorded in a study of T cells in Graves' hyperthyroidism and ophthalmopathy. Overall study findings and caveats: Blood samples included most of the expanded thyroid clonotypes exceeding 0.001.

V lost 5 bases, J lost 4 bases, and 8 bases stayed unmatched. CDR3 length: 13 amino acids. CDR1 is DFQATT, CDR2 SNEGSKA, per germline (reference sequence). In the case of this clonotype: The antigen is undetermined.

Researchers amplified the TCR beta CDR3 regions from RNA transcripts. Initially, a first-round RT-PCR of the TCR CDR3 employed the HTBI primer set. MiXCR, applied by TCRdb to the multiplex PCR reads, yields one record per CDR3 protein. The sample includes about 500,000 distinct CDR3 sequences, 16% seen only once; the top ten take 15% to 20%. Stable disease denoted Graves' hyperthyroidism without ophthalmopathy progression within 18 months. The source of the PBMCs was approximately 10 ml of fresh peripheral blood. The clonotype comes from a woman between 18 and 29 years old with Graves' hyperthyroidism. Sequences were obtained from blood. This chain joins TRBV20-1 and TRBJ2-7, with 7 bases aligning to TRBD1. CDR3 DNA: TGCAGTGCTTTCGGGACAGCTGATTACGAGCAGTACTTC. This codes for CSAFGTADYEQYF.